Sequencing of this TCR beta chain was carried out in a study of T cell repertoires in cytomegalovirus infection. Study overall: Carrying CMV and the relevant HLA type showed in public TCR beta signatures.

In its sample, this clonotype was seen a few times. Antigen unknown. There are 14 residues in the CDR3. Germline CDR1 reads SQVTM; CDR2 reads ANQGSEA. V lost 0 bases and J 0 bases, leaving 6 bases between the germline ends. TCRdb used MiXCR to reprocess the reads, holding one entry per CDR3 protein. Of approximately 250,000 distinct CDR3 sequences listed, around 6.6% are singletons. Broader study findings: Ex vivo, HLA-C-restricted CMV-specific TCR beta clonotypes prevailed over the rest of the response. Identification of carriers of CMV plus the relevant HLA was performed using cumulative public TCR beta family frequency.

This sequence was found in a human donor in good health (CMV status not recorded). Some clones in this sample may be carry-over from other donors' samples. Material for sequencing was PBMCs. This sequence joins TRBV29-1 and TRBJ1-3; D remains unclear. This CDR3 is CSVEDRHSGNTIYF. The CDR3, as DNA: TGCAGCGTTGAAGACAGGCACTCTGGAAACACCATATATTTT.